This TCR beta chain stems from a study of early T cells in non-severe SARS-CoV-2 infection. About the study: The sequenced material was bulk RNA from unsorted whole blood, and its chains were unpaired.

The study, taken as a whole, reports: The study's VDJdb matching favored anti-spike CD8 responses and missed private and CD4 specificities.

In the library, individual cDNA molecules carried attached unique molecular identifiers. TCRdb re-called the 5' RACE reads with MiXCR, one entry per CDR3 protein. The sample yields 90,000 to 120,000 distinct CDR3 sequences, over 8.5% seen once. This CDR3 is built from 13 residues. Germline values: CDR1 DFQATT, CDR2 SNEGSKA (reference sequence). V lost 2 bases and J 7 bases, leaving 12 bases between the germline ends. This clonotype was counted only a few times. Its antigen remains unknown. This TCR came from an adult who was a healthcare worker with PCR-confirmed SARS-CoV-2 infection or an uninfected control (not recorded which). Sequencing was done on a sample of whole blood. V and J are TRBV20-1 and TRBJ2-1; no firm D call. DNA of the CDR3: TGCAGTGCTAGAAAGGTGCGAGGAAATGAGCAGTTCTTC. Translated, it gives CSARKVRGNEQFF.